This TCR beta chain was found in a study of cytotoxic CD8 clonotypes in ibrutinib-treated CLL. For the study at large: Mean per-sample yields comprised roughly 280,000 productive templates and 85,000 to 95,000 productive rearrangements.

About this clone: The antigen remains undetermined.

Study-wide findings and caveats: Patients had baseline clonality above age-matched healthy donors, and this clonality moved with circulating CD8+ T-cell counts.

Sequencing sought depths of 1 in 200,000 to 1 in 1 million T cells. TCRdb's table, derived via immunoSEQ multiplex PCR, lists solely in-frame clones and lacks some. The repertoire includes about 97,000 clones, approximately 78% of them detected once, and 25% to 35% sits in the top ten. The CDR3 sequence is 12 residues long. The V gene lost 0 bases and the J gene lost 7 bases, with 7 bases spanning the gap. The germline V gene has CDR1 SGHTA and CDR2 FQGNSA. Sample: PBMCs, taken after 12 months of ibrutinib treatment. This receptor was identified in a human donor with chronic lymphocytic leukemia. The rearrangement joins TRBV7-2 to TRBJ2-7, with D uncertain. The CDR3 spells CASSLAFGEQYF. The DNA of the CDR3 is TGTGCCAGCAGCTTAGCGTTTGGGGAGCAGTACTTC.